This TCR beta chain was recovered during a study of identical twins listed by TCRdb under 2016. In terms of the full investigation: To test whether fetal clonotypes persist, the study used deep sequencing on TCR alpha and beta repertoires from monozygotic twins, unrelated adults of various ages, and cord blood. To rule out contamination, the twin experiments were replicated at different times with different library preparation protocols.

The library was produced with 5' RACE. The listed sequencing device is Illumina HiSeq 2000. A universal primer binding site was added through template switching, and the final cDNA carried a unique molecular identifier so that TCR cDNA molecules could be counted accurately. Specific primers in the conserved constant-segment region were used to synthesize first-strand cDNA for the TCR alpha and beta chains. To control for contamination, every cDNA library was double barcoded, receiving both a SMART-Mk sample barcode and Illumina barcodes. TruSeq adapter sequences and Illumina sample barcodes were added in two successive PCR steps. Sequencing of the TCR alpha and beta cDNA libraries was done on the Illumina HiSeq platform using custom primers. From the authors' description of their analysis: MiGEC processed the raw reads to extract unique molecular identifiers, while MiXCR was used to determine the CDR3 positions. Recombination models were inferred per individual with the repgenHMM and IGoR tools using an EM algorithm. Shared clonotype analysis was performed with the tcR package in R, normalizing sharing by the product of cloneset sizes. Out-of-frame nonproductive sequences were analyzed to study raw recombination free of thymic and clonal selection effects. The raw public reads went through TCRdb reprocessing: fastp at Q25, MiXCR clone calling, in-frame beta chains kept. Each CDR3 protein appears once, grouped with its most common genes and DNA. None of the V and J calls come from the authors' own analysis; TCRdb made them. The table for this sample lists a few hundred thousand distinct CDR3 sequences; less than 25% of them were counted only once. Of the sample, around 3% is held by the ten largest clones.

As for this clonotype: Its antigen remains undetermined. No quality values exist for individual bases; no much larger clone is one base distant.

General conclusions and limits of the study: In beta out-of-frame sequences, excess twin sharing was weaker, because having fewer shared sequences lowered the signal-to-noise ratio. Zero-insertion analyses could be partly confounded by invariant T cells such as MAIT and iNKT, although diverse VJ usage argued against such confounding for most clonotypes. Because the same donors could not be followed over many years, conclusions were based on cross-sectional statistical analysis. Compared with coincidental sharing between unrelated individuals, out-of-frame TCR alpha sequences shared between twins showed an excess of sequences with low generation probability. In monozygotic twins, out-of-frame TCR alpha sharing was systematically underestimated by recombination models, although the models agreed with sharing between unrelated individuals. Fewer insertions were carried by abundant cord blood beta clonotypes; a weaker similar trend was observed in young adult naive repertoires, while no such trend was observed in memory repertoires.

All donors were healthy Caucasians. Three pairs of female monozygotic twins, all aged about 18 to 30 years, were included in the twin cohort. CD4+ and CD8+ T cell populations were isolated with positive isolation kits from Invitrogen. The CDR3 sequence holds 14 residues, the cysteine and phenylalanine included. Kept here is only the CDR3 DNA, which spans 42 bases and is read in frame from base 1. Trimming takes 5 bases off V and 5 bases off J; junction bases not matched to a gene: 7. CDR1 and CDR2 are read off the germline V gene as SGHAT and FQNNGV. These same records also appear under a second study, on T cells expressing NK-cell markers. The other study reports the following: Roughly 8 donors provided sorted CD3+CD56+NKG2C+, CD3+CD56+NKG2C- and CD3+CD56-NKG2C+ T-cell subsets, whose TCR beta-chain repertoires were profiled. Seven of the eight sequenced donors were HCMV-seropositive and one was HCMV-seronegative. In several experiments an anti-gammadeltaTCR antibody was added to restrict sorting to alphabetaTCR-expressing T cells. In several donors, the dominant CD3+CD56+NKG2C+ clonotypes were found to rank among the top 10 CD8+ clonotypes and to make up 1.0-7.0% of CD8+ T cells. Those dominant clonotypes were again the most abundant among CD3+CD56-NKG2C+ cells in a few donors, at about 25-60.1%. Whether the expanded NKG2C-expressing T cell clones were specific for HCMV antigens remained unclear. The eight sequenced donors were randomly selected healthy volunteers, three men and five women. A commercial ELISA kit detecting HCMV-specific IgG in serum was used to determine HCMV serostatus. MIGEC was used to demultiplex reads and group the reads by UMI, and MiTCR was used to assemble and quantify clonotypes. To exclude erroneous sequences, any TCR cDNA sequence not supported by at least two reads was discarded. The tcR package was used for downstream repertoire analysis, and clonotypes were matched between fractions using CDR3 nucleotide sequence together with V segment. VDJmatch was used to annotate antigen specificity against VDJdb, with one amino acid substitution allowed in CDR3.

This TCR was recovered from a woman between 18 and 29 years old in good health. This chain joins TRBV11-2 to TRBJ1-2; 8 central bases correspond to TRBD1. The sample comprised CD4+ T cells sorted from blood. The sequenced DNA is TGTGCCAGCAGCCCCTCGACAGGGGAGTATGGCTACACCTTC. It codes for CASSPSTGEYGYTF.